Below are 20 T cell receptor beta chains sequenced from a single sample in a study of shared clonotypes between healthy human individuals. Some clones are missing from TCRdb's copy, which holds only in-frame ones; the method was immunoSEQ multiplex PCR. The sample consists of about 600,000 clones, roughly four fifths of them appearing once. The sequenced material came from PBMCs. The receptors here all came from a woman between 40 and 50 years old in good health. Some clones in this sample may be carry-over from other donors' samples.

This chain uses TRBV19 with TRBJ2-7; D remains ambiguous. CDR1 and CDR2 from the germline V gene are LNHDA and SQIVND (reference sequence). CDR3 length equals 13 residues. Trimming stripped 2 bases from V and 3 bases from J, with 8 bases between. The CDR3 loop reads CASSITLFYEQYF. In nucleotides, the CDR3 is TGTGCCAGTAGTATAACACTTTTCTACGAGCAGTACTTC.

The rearrangement joins TRBV6-5 to TRBJ2-5; D is ambiguous. V was clipped by 6 bases and J by 4 bases, with 9 bases between them. Germline CDR1 is MNHEY and CDR2 is SVGAGI. This CDR3 is built from 12 residues. Here the CDR3 DNA reads TGTGCCAGCAGATCCACTCGAGAGACCCAGTACTTC. Protein sequence: CASRSTRETQYF.

CDR3 sequence reads: CASSPALRDLRETQYF. CDR3 nucleotide sequence: TGTGCCAGTAGTCCCGCCCTCCGGGACTTACGAGAGACCCAGTACTTC. The V call is TRBV19, the J call TRBJ2-5, with a possible D match to TRBD2 (6 bases). With 5 bases removed from V and 4 bases from J, the gap between germline ends came to 20 bases. The CDR3 runs to 16 residues. Per germline, CDR1 LNHDA and CDR2 SQIVND (reference sequence).

This clone has more than one count but fewer than ten. V is TRBV6-5 and J is TRBJ2-6; D possibly corresponds to TRBD1 (6 bases). Germline-derived CDR1 and CDR2 are MNHEY and SVGAGI. Trimming left V 7 bases short and J 3 bases short, with 13 bases between. This CDR3 is built from 15 residues. CDR3 DNA sequence: TGTGCCAGCACCCCAGGGGATTTTGGGGCCAACGTCCTGACTTTC. It translates to CASTPGDFGANVLTF.

The chain couples TRBV11-3 to TRBJ1-1; D is possibly TRBD1 (6 bases). Trimming shortened V by 1 base and J by 4 bases, and 10 bases separated the two germline ends. There are 14 residues in the CDR3. Germline assignment: CDR1 SGHNT and CDR2 YENEEA. DNA of the CDR3: TGTGCCAGCAGCTTAGGGGGGGCGAGCACTGAAGCTTTCTTT. Its translation: CASSLGGASTEAFF.

The V and J genes are TRBV19 and TRBJ2-2, with TRBD1 as a possible D gene (5 bases). The CDR3 sequence is 15 residues long. The V end lost 7 bases, the J end lost 3 bases, and 15 bases lay between the germline ends. Germline CDR1 is LNHDA and CDR2 is SQIVND (reference sequence). CDR3 DNA sequence: TGTGCCAGTAACAGGAAGTCCCGGGACACCGGGGAGCTGTTTTTT. Its translation is CASNRKSRDTGELFF.

This clone was observed once. J is TRBJ2-7 and V is TRBV5-5; no firm D call. The V and J ends lost 0 bases and 4 bases respectively, with 20 bases between them. This CDR3 region has 17 residues. In germline, CDR1 is SGHKS, CDR2 YYEKEE (reference sequence). In DNA form, the CDR3 reads TGTGCCAGCAGCTTGGGGCCCCAATCCCCTAACATATACGAGCAGTACTTC. This encodes CASSLGPQSPNIYEQYF.

This clone was seen more than once but under ten times. A far larger clone is only one base removed, so a read error is likely. Other DNA sequences of this sample code for an identical CDR3. The chain is built from TRBV30 and TRBJ1-5; D may be TRBD1 (6 bases). The CDR3 has 14 amino acids. The germline V gene has CDR1 GTSNPN and CDR2 SVGIG (reference sequence). The V and J ends lost 2 bases and 4 bases respectively, with 12 bases between them. CDR3 coding DNA: TGTGCCTGGAGTACCGGGACACTGAATCAGCCCCAGCATTTT. Residues: CAWSTGTLNQPQHF.

This chain joins TRBV30 and TRBJ2-7; D remains ambiguous. This CDR3 contains 12 residues. The germline gives CDR1 GTSNPN, CDR2 SVGIG (reference sequence). V was pared by 1 base and J by 1 base, with 5 bases between. This chain's CDR3 is CAWSGGSYEQYF. The CDR3 coding sequence is TGTGCCTGGAGTGGCGGTTCCTACGAGCAGTACTTC.

This clone was seen more than once but under ten times. It may be a read error: a sequence one base away is much more abundant. Other DNA sequences in the sample encode the same CDR3. This chain uses TRBV29-1 with TRBJ2-2; D is possibly TRBD2 (5 bases). Germline V CDR1 and CDR2: SQVTM, ANQGSEA. The CDR3 consists of 13 residues. CDR3 nucleotide sequence: TGCAGCGTTGACGGGCGGAACACCGGGGAGCTGTTTTTC. Its translation: CSVDGRNTGELFF.

The chain joins TRBV7-2 to TRBJ2-7; 12 positions agree with TRBD2. After removal of 5 bases from V and 5 bases from J, the junction contained 4 bases not matched to a gene. Germline V CDR1 and CDR2: SGHTA, FQGNSA. The length of the CDR3 is 14 residues. In DNA form, the CDR3 reads TGTGCCAGCAGCCCAAGACTAGCGGGGGACGAGCAGTACTTC. Residues: CASSPRLAGDEQYF.

This clone showed up just once. The chain uses TRBV29-1 and TRBJ2-1; TRBD1 matches at 9 bases. With V trimmed by 6 bases and J by 7 bases, 10 bases remained unmatched. Germline V CDR1 and CDR2: SQVTM, ANQGSEA. This CDR3 region has 14 residues. This CDR3 is CSVRDRALGNEQFF. In DNA form, the CDR3 reads TGCAGCGTCCGGGACAGGGCCCTTGGAAATGAGCAGTTCTTC.

This clone was seen just once. The rearrangement links TRBV7-8 to TRBJ2-2; D gene ambiguous. This CDR3 comprises 12 residues. V lost 5 bases and J 0 bases, leaving 1 base between the germline ends. Germline CDR1 is SGHVS and CDR2 is FQNEAQ. CDR3 sequence: CASSTNTGELFF. CDR3 nucleotide sequence: TGTGCCAGCAGCACGAACACCGGGGAGCTGTTTTTT.

The gene calls are TRBV6-6 and TRBJ1-5; D unresolved. CDR1 is MNHNY, CDR2 SVGAGI, per germline (reference sequence). The CDR3 totals 13 residues. The V gene lost 8 bases and the J gene lost 10 bases, with 18 bases spanning the gap. The DNA of the CDR3 is TGTGCCAGCGGCGGGGAGCGCGGCGTTCCCCAGCATTTT. This translates into CASGGERGVPQHF.

This chain connects TRBV28 to TRBJ1-2; D is undetermined. In germline, CDR1 is MDHEN, CDR2 SYDVKM. CDR3 length equals 12 residues. Trimming removed 2 bases from V and 5 bases from J, with 6 bases in between. For the CDR3, the DNA is TGTGCCAGCAGTTTAGCTCAGTATGGCTACACCTTC. Amino acids: CASSLAQYGYTF.

The V gene is TRBV7-2, the J gene TRBJ2-7; possible D gene TRBD1, 6 bases. Germline CDR1 SGHTA, CDR2 FQGNSA. V was clipped by 5 bases and J by 0 bases, with 11 bases between them. The CDR3 contains 14 residues. The CDR3 is CASSRDRFSYEQYF. The CDR3 nucleotides read TGTGCCAGCAGCAGAGACAGGTTCTCCTACGAGCAGTACTTC.

The chain joins TRBV2 to TRBJ1-5; TRBD1 aligns across 12 bases. The CDR3 is made up of 15 amino acids. V gave up 2 bases and J gave up 7 bases; unmatched junction bases: 3. Germline loops: CDR1 SNHLY, CDR2 FYNNEI. CDR3 sequence reads: CASSERGQGAQPQHF. DNA for the CDR3: TGTGCCAGCAGTGAACGGGGACAGGGGGCCCAGCCCCAGCATTTT.

V is TRBV5-1 and J is TRBJ2-1, with D possibly TRBD1 on 5 matching bases. The germline CDR1 and CDR2 sequences are SGHRS and YFSETQ. The CDR3 runs 12 residues. V was shortened by 4 bases and J by 12 bases, with 14 bases between the two germline ends. The chain's CDR3 is CASSRGRIGQFF. CDR3 sequence (DNA): TGCGCCAGCAGCAGGGGAAGAATCGGGCAGTTCTTC.

The rearrangement links TRBV28 to TRBJ2-3; D unresolved. This CDR3 region has 13 residues. Trimming removed 6 bases at V and 2 bases at J, with 9 bases between. Germline V gene data show CDR1 as MDHEN and CDR2 as SYDVKM. DNA of the CDR3: TGTGCCAGCAGGGCTAGGTACACAGATACGCAGTATTTT. Translation: CASRARYTDTQYF.

The chain recombines TRBV29-1 with TRBJ2-7; 14 nucleotides align to TRBD2. The CDR3 is 15 amino acids. Germline CDR1 is SQVTM and CDR2 is ANQGSEA. The trim removed 6 bases at V and 5 bases at J, leaving 9 bases unmatched. CDR3: CSVRPGTSGSNEQYF. In nucleotides, the CDR3 is TGCAGCGTGCGCCCCGGGACTAGCGGGAGTAACGAGCAGTACTTC.